This TCR beta chain was captured by sequencing in a study of blood T cell repertoires in COVID-19. The V and J ends lost 4 bases and 2 bases, in that order; junction bases with no gene match: 6. This CDR3 spans 16 amino acids. Germline CDR1 is SNHLY and CDR2 is FYNNEI. Produced via immunoSEQ multiplex PCR; TCRdb's table is partial and in-frame only. The sample gives 20,000 or so clones, roughly 88% of which show up once; over 4% is in the top ten. The specimen sequenced was PBMCs or T cells enriched from blood (not recorded which). The receptor comes from a woman between 25 and 40 years old who had recovered from COVID-19. This rearrangement joins TRBV2 to TRBJ2-7; 12 nucleotides align to TRBD2. The chain's CDR3 is CASSGGLAGRTYEQYF. The CDR3, as DNA: TGTGCCAGCAGTGGGGGACTAGCGGGTAGAACCTACGAGCAGTACTTC.